Listed here are 31 T cell receptor beta chains from one sample, sequenced in a study of graft-versus-host responses after intestinal transplantation. The data were produced by immunoSEQ multiplex PCR, yet TCRdb's version contains in-frame clones alone and is incomplete. The table shows approximately 88,000 clones, with about 94% occurring only once. These receptors are not linked to any known antigen. The input for sequencing was unstimulated CD4+ T cells sorted from spleen or lymph node cells, taken before transplant. The receptors here all came from a human donor who was the organ donor for an intestinal transplant.

This chain connects TRBV7-2 to TRBJ2-7; D is tentatively TRBD1 or TRBD2 (5 bases each). The CDR3 has 14 residues. V shed 2 bases and J shed 2 bases, with 10 bases lying between them. Looked up from germline, CDR1 is SGHTA and CDR2 is FQGNSA. The DNA for the CDR3 is TGTGCCAGCAGCTTAAATCGGGGCGCCTACGAGCAGTACTTC. It is translated as CASSLNRGAYEQYF.

The chain combines TRBV13 with TRBJ1-2, with D possibly matching TRBD1 (6 bases). The germline V and J ends were trimmed by 5 bases and 8 bases, with 15 bases remaining between them. This CDR3 is built from 13 residues. Germline V CDR1 and CDR2: PRHDT, FYEKMQ (reference sequence). The CDR3 spells CASSENREQGYTF. The CDR3 DNA follows: TGTGCCAGCAGCGAGAACAGGGAACAGGGCTACACCTTC.

Concerning this clone: The sample has other DNA sequences that encode this CDR3 too. This chain uses TRBV7-2 with TRBJ2-7; TRBD1 matches 11 bases. Germline lookup yields CDR1 SGHTA and CDR2 FQGNSA. The V gene end was trimmed by 2 bases and the J gene end by 4 bases; junction bases not matched to a gene: 7. This CDR3 comprises 16 residues. The CDR3 sequence is CASSLQTGTGGYEQYF. The CDR3 nucleotides read TGTGCCAGCAGCTTACAAACTGGGACAGGGGGGTACGAGCAGTACTTC.

The chain has TRBV27 and TRBJ2-1; 9 bases agree with TRBD2. This CDR3 is built from 14 residues. V shed 3 bases, J shed 8 bases, and the junction held 5 bases outside the gene matches. From germline, CDR1 is MNHEY and CDR2 SMNVEV (reference sequence). This CDR3 is CASSFAGGPHEQFF. For the CDR3, the DNA is TGTGCCAGCAGTTTTGCGGGGGGGCCCCATGAGCAGTTCTTC.

The chain has TRBV7-3 and TRBJ2-3; D gene unclear. The V end lost 1 base, the J end lost 1 base, and 3 bases lay between the germline ends. Germline CDR1 SGHTA, CDR2 FQGTGA. The CDR3 totals 13 residues. CDR3 in DNA: TGTGCCAGCAGCTTAAAGGGCACAGATACGCAGTATTTT. It yields the protein CASSLKGTDTQYF.

The chain carries TRBV7-3 and TRBJ2-3; no reliable D call. CDR1 and CDR2 from the germline V gene are SGHTA and FQGTGA. The ends were cut back, 0 bases at V and 4 bases at J, with 5 bases in the middle. This CDR3 has 13 amino acids. CDR3 nucleotide sequence: TGTGCCAGCAGCTTAACCGGGTCAGATACGCAGTATTTT. This translates into CASSLTGSDTQYF.

This chain links TRBV7-9 with TRBJ2-5; D unclear. There are 15 residues in the CDR3. Between the trimmed V and J ends, which lost 2 bases and 7 bases, there was a span of 17 bases. CDR1 is SEHNR, CDR2 FQNEAQ, per germline (reference sequence). The CDR3 sequence is CASSLIGVKDSTQYF. DNA for the CDR3: TGTGCCAGCAGCTTAATTGGGGTAAAAGATTCGACCCAGTACTTC.

The chain employs TRBV28 and TRBJ1-4; no reliable D call. Germline assignment: CDR1 MDHEN and CDR2 SYDVKM. V was cut by 8 bases and J by 1 base, with 29 bases left in between. This CDR3 is built from 20 residues. This CDR3 reads CASRGLETWPLEITNEKLFF. The DNA of the CDR3 is TGTGCCAGCCGTGGCTTAGAGACCTGGCCCCTCGAAATAACTAATGAAAAACTGTTTTTT.

The chain recombines TRBV5-1 with TRBJ2-3, with D possibly matching TRBD1 (6 bases). V lost 3 bases, J lost 0 bases, and 11 bases lay in between. The germline V gene has CDR1 SGHRS and CDR2 YFSETQ. The CDR3 totals 15 residues. CDR3 nucleotides: TGCGCCAGCAGCTCGTACGGACAGAGCACAGATACGCAGTATTTT. This translates into CASSSYGQSTDTQYF.

The CDR3 region has the DNA TGCGCCAGCAGCCTTAACAGGGGGTCTTGGAATGAGCAGTTCTTC. Amino acids: CASSLNRGSWNEQFF. V is TRBV4-1 and J is TRBJ2-1; the match to TRBD1 covers 8 bases. The CDR3 is made up of 15 amino acids. Germline loops: CDR1 MGHRA, CDR2 YSYEKL. Losses at the gene ends were 4 bases for V and 7 bases for J; bases not matched to a gene: 9.

This clone appeared a few times. Other nucleotide sequences in the sample specify the same CDR3. CDR3 nucleotide sequence: TGTGCCAGCAGCTTAACAGGGAACACTGAAGCTTTCTTT. As protein: CASSLTGNTEAFF. The rearrangement uses TRBV7-3 and TRBJ1-1; D is unresolved. The germline CDR1 and CDR2 sequences are SGHTA and FQGTGA. There are 13 residues in the CDR3. Deletions cut 0 bases from V and 1 base from J, with 3 bases between.

The chain joins TRBV28 to TRBJ2-5, with a weak D call TRBD1 (5 bases). Germline lookup yields CDR1 MDHEN and CDR2 SYDVKM. This CDR3 has 16 amino acids. Deletions cut 3 bases from V and 4 bases from J, with 18 bases between. CDR3 DNA sequence: TGTGCCAGCAGTTTCCAACTTAAGGGGTGGGTAGAGACCCAGTACTTC. Amino acid sequence: CASSFQLKGWVETQYF.

The chain joins TRBV7-2 to TRBJ2-7; D remains unclear. The CDR3 contains 14 residues. Germline CDR1 and CDR2: SGHTA and FQGNSA. The germline V and J ends were trimmed by 4 bases and 0 bases, with 10 bases remaining between them. The DNA of the CDR3 is TGTGCCAGCAGCTCGGTACATGACTCCTACGAGCAGTACTTC. Protein sequence: CASSSVHDSYEQYF.

The chain employs TRBV28 and TRBJ2-1; maybe TRBD2 (6 bases). The CDR3 has 21 amino acids. The V and J ends lost 4 bases and 0 bases respectively, with 28 bases between them. The germline CDR1 and CDR2 sequences are MDHEN and SYDVKM. The CDR3 sequence is CASSWAMPTGERGISYNEQFF. The CDR3 DNA follows: TGTGCCAGCAGTTGGGCTATGCCCACGGGGGAACGGGGGATCTCCTACAATGAGCAGTTCTTC. Together with reference TRBV28 and TRBJ2-1, the CDR3 gives the full variable domain: DVKVTQSSRYLVKRTGEKVFLECVQDMDHENMFWYRQDPGLGLRLIYFSYDVKMKEKGDIPEGYSVSREKKERFSLILESASTNQTSMYLCASSWAMPTGERGISYNEQFFGPGTRLTVL.

The chain employs TRBV2 and TRBJ1-2, with a possible D match to TRBD1 (6 bases). The CDR3 sequence is 12 residues long. Trimming stripped 5 bases from V and 10 bases from J, with 14 bases between. Germline CDR1 is SNHLY and CDR2 is FYNNEI. The CDR3 sequence: CASSNTEGVYTF. The CDR3 region has the DNA TGTGCCAGCAGTAACACAGAGGGGGTCTACACCTTC.

The chain has TRBV12-5 and TRBJ2-7; D unclear. Germline V gives CDR1 LGHNT, CDR2 FRNRAP. The V and J ends lost 7 bases and 1 base respectively, with 11 bases between them. The CDR3 extends over 13 amino acids. CDR3 sequence: CASAIGQSYEQYF. For the CDR3, the DNA is TGTGCTAGTGCCATCGGCCAGTCCTACGAGCAGTACTTC.

CDR3 protein: CASRRGGRGEKLFF. The CDR3 DNA reads as TGTGCCAGCAGGAGGGGTGGTCGTGGAGAAAAACTGTTTTTT. V usage is TRBV6-6 and J usage is TRBJ1-4; maybe TRBD1 (5 bases). This CDR3 has 14 amino acids. The V end was cut by 6 bases, the J end by 8 bases, with 16 bases between. Germline V gene data show CDR1 as MNHNY and CDR2 as SVGAGI (reference sequence).

The CDR3: CASSPRQNQPQHF. In nucleotides, the CDR3 is TGTGCCAGCAGCCCTAGGCAGAATCAGCCCCAGCATTTT. V usage is TRBV7-2 and J usage is TRBJ1-5; D is undetermined. V dropped 5 bases and J dropped 4 bases, with 9 bases sitting between them. Per the germline V gene, CDR1 is SGHTA and CDR2 is FQGNSA. The CDR3 length is 13 residues.

This clone was seen a single time. The chain is built from TRBV4-2 and TRBJ2-1; 10 bases are a match to TRBD2. Germline V lookup: CDR1 LGHNA, CDR2 YNFKEQ. V shed 2 bases, J shed 5 bases, and the junction held 12 bases outside the gene matches. This CDR3 is built from 18 residues. CDR3 bases: TGTGCCAGCAGCCAATTTTCTCTTAGCGGGGGGTCCCACAATGAGCAGTTCTTC. Translated, it gives CASSQFSLSGGSHNEQFF.

In nucleotides, the CDR3 is TGTGCCAGCAGCTTGTCGGTTCCTAACTATGGCTACACCTTC. Translating it yields CASSLSVPNYGYTF. This chain joins TRBV5-5 and TRBJ1-2; D gene unclear. Germline-derived CDR1 and CDR2 are SGHKS and YYEKEE (reference sequence). The CDR3 length is 14 residues. V was clipped by 1 base and J by 0 bases, with 7 bases between them.

V usage is TRBV11-2 and J usage is TRBJ2-7; no firm D call. This CDR3 has 16 amino acids. Germline V gene sequence: CDR1 SGHAT, CDR2 FQNNGV. Trimming took off 3 bases at V and 1 base at J, with 16 bases between the two ends. CDR3 loop: CASSFGSVLGSYEQYF. The CDR3 DNA sequence: TGTGCCAGCAGCTTCGGTTCGGTTCTAGGATCCTACGAGCAGTACTTC. Variable domain in full (rest from reference TRBV11-2 and TRBJ2-7): EAGVAQSPRYKIIEKRQSVAFWCNPISGHATLYWYQQILGQGPKLLIQFQNNGVVDDSQLPKDRFSAERLKGVDSTLKIQPAKLEDSAVYLCASSFGSVLGSYEQYFGPGTRLTVT.

This rearrangement joins TRBV4-1 to TRBJ2-5; 9 bases are a match to TRBD2. J lost 1 base, V lost 1 base, and 4 bases had no gene match. The CDR3 sequence is 16 residues long. Germline lookup yields CDR1 MGHRA and CDR2 YSYEKL. The CDR3 nucleotides are TGCGCCAGCAGCCAAGCGCCAGCGGGGGGCCAAGAGACCCAGTACTTC. Translated, it gives CASSQAPAGGQETQYF.

V is TRBV27 and J is TRBJ1-1; a possible D gene is TRBD1 (5 bases). Germline V gene lookup returns CDR1 MNHEY and CDR2 SMNVEV (reference sequence). The V end lost 0 bases, the J end lost 4 bases, and 18 bases lay between the germline ends. The CDR3 covers 17 residues. The CDR3 protein is CASSLSSRGVGGTEAFF. The CDR3, as DNA: TGTGCCAGCAGTTTATCGAGTCGAGGGGTCGGCGGCACTGAAGCTTTCTTT.

This chain links TRBV6-6 with TRBJ2-7; tentative D call: TRBD1 (6 bases). Germline V gives CDR1 MNHNY, CDR2 SVGAGI (reference sequence). There are 13 residues in the CDR3. V lost 5 bases to trimming and J lost 0 bases, with 8 bases between them. This chain's CDR3 is CASSRQVSYEQYF. The CDR3 bases are TGTGCCAGCAGTCGACAGGTCTCCTACGAGCAGTACTTC.

The chain recombines TRBV7-2 with TRBJ2-5, with D unclear. V was clipped by 2 bases and J by 0 bases, with 4 bases between them. Germline-derived CDR1 and CDR2 are SGHTA and FQGNSA. CDR3 size: 13 residues. CDR3 DNA: TGTGCCAGCAGCTTACAGTACCAAGAGACCCAGTACTTC. This codes for CASSLQYQETQYF.

CDR3 bases: TGTGCCAGCAGTGAGACCGGGACAAGAAGCTACGAGCAGTACTTC. Protein product: CASSETGTRSYEQYF. V gene TRBV25-1 combines with J gene TRBJ2-5; maybe TRBD1 (6 bases). The end of the DNA aligns better with TRBJ2-7, so the J call may be wrong. This CDR3 comprises 15 residues. Looked up from germline, CDR1 is MGHDK and CDR2 is SYGVNS.

The chain is built from TRBV7-9 and TRBJ1-5; tentative D call: TRBD1 (5 bases). The CDR3 has 13 residues. The germline gives CDR1 SEHNR, CDR2 FQNEAQ (reference sequence). V was trimmed by 8 bases and J by 3 bases, leaving 11 bases between them. The CDR3 sequence: CASGQGINQPQHF. The CDR3 DNA reads TGTGCCAGCGGGCAGGGCATCAATCAGCCCCAGCATTTT. The entire variable domain, with the rest obtained from reference TRBV7-9 and TRBJ1-5, is as follows: DTGVSQNPRHKITKRGQNVTFRCDPISEHNRLYWYRQTLGQGPEFLTYFQNEAQLEKSRLLSDRFSAERPKGSFSTLEIQRTEQGDSAMYLCASGQGINQPQHFGDGTRLSIL.

V usage is TRBV6-6 and J usage is TRBJ1-5; D gene unclear. V was trimmed by 6 bases and J by 0 bases, leaving 9 bases between them. This CDR3 has 14 residues. Germline loops: CDR1 MNHNY, CDR2 SVGAGI (reference sequence). CDR3 loop: CASRGRDSNQPQHF. CDR3 bases: TGTGCCAGCAGGGGTAGGGATAGCAATCAGCCCCAGCATTTT.

The rearrangement uses TRBV19 and TRBJ2-1; 8 bases fit TRBD2. This CDR3 is built from 16 residues. After removal of 5 bases from V and 5 bases from J, the junction contained 11 bases not matched to a gene. Germline-derived CDR1 and CDR2 are LNHDA and SQIVND (reference sequence). The CDR3 region has the DNA TGTGCCAGTAGTGAAGCGCCGGGAGGGGCCCACAATGAGCAGTTCTTC. Its protein is CASSEAPGGAHNEQFF.

Worth noting for this clone: The sample contains more than one DNA sequence encoding this CDR3. The gene calls are TRBV19 and TRBJ2-7; a weak D match, TRBD1 (5 bases). Looked up from germline, CDR1 is LNHDA and CDR2 is SQIVND (reference sequence). V was pared by 5 bases and J by 4 bases, with 21 bases between. The CDR3 has 16 residues. CDR3 sequence reads: CASSYSRPGLSYEQYF. In DNA, the CDR3 is TGTGCCAGTAGTTATTCCCGTCCAGGGCTGTCTTACGAGCAGTACTTC.

This sequence joins TRBV18 and TRBJ1-2; the D gene is possibly TRBD1 (6 bases). The germline V gene encodes CDR1 KGHSH and CDR2 LQKENI. CDR3 length: 16 amino acids. With 3 bases removed from V and 3 bases from J, the gap between germline ends came to 17 bases. The CDR3 coding sequence is TGTGCCAGCTCACCGAAGAACAGGGCGGGTTACTATGGCTACACCTTC. This codes for CASSPKNRAGYYGYTF.